These 24 T cell receptor beta chains were sequenced from one sample in a study of blood T cell repertoires in COVID-19. The table came from immunoSEQ multiplex PCR; TCRdb's copy has only in-frame clones and leaves some out. The sample holds about 140,000 clones, around 87% seen once. Sequences were obtained from peripheral blood. The receptors originated from a man aged 50 to 60 with active COVID-19.

This chain joins TRBV19 and TRBJ1-1; D perhaps matches TRBD1 (5 bases). The germline V and J ends were trimmed by 3 bases and 0 bases, with 11 bases remaining between them. Looked up from germline, CDR1 is LNHDA and CDR2 is SQIVND (reference sequence). This CDR3 has 15 amino acids. This CDR3 reads CASSIDRAMNTEAFF. The DNA for the CDR3 is TGTGCCAGTAGTATCGACAGAGCTATGAACACTGAAGCTTTCTTT.

The CDR3 spells CASSPSKSSGNTIYF. The CDR3 DNA reads as TGTGCCAGCAGCCCCAGTAAGTCGTCTGGAAACACCATATATTTT. The chain couples TRBV7-9 to TRBJ1-3; D is ambiguous. V lost 5 bases, J lost 1 base, and 12 bases lay in between. The CDR3 contains 15 residues. CDR1 and CDR2 (germline): SEHNR, FQNEAQ (reference sequence).

This chain uses TRBV6-5 with TRBJ1-1; perhaps TRBD1 as D (5 bases). Germline lookup yields CDR1 MNHEY and CDR2 SVGAGI. V was pared by 1 base and J by 1 base, with 13 bases between. The CDR3 has 16 residues. Here the CDR3 reads CASSYLFGHANTEAFF. The CDR3 nucleotides are TGTGCCAGCAGTTACTTATTCGGACACGCGAACACTGAAGCTTTCTTT.

The rearrangement links TRBV12-3 or TRBV12-4 to TRBJ2-7, with 9 bases matching TRBD1. The CDR3 loop spans 13 amino acids. V lost 5 bases and J lost 5; bases outside the gene matches: 4. The DNA for the CDR3 is TGTGCCAGCAGTCGAGGGGACAGGGACGAGCAGTACTTC. Amino acid sequence: CASSRGDRDEQYF.

The rearrangement uses TRBV9 and TRBJ2-1; TRBD2 is a possible D gene (5 bases). Deletions cut 0 bases from V and 4 bases from J, with 11 bases between. Germline V gene data show CDR1 as SGDLS and CDR2 as YYNGEE. The CDR3 totals 15 residues. The CDR3: CASSVASTIYNEQFF. CDR3 nucleotide sequence: TGTGCCAGCAGCGTAGCTAGCACCATTTACAATGAGCAGTTCTTC.

This clone was picked up a small number of times. The V and J genes are TRBV7-9 and TRBJ1-4, with no clear D. Trimming cost V 10 bases and J 6 bases, with 18 bases left between them. Germline V lookup: CDR1 SEHNR, CDR2 FQNEAQ (reference sequence). CDR3 length: 14 residues. CDR3 region: CATSEGLRDEKLFF. The CDR3 region has the DNA TGTGCCACTTCGGAGGGCTTGCGGGATGAAAAACTGTTTTTT.

This sequence joins TRBV6-6 and TRBJ2-2; possibly TRBD1 for D (6 bases). Germline V gene sequence: CDR1 MNHNY, CDR2 SVGAGI (reference sequence). The CDR3 loop spans 13 amino acids. V lost 8 bases, J lost 5 bases, and 12 bases lay in between. The CDR3 DNA reads as TGTGCCAGCGGCACAGGGTTTACCGGGGAGCTGTTTTTT. It translates to CASGTGFTGELFF.

The genes are TRBV5-8 and TRBJ1-5, with D tentatively TRBD1 (5 bases). This CDR3 is built from 15 residues. The ends were cut back, 0 bases at V and 3 bases at J, with 10 bases in the middle. Germline CDR1 and CDR2: SGHTS and YDEGEE. This CDR3 reads CASSLGQTVNQPQHF. CDR3 nucleotides: TGTGCCAGCAGCTTGGGACAGACCGTCAATCAGCCCCAGCATTTT.

The rearrangement uses TRBV30 and TRBJ1-2; D uncertain. The CDR3 length is 14 residues. Trimming took 3 bases from V and 2 from J, leaving 13 bases between them. Germline CDR1 reads GTSNPN; CDR2 reads SVGIG (reference sequence). The CDR3 spells CAWRDRRVNYGYTF. In DNA, the CDR3 is TGTGCCTGGAGGGATCGGAGGGTGAACTATGGCTACACCTTC.

In DNA, the CDR3 is TGTGCCAGCAGCCCAGATAATTCACCCCTCCACTTT. It codes for CASSPDNSPLHF. J is TRBJ1-6 and V is TRBV5-5, with no clear D. CDR1 is SGHKS and CDR2 is YYEKEE in the germline V gene (reference sequence). The CDR3 is 12 amino acids. V lost 4 bases and J lost 5, with 4 bases in between.

The CDR3 protein is CASSLSVGGNYGYTF. CDR3 DNA sequence: TGCGCCAGCAGCTTGAGTGTGGGCGGGAACTATGGCTACACCTTC. The chain combines TRBV5-1 with TRBJ1-2, with D uncertain. The CDR3 runs to 15 residues. The germline CDR1 and CDR2 sequences are SGHRS and YFSETQ. The V end lost 1 base, the J end lost 2 bases, and 12 bases lay between the germline ends.

V is TRBV7-9 and J is TRBJ1-2; D remains unclear. The CDR3 has 12 residues. V lost 5 bases and J 8 bases, leaving 12 bases between the germline ends. Germline V CDR1 and CDR2: SEHNR, FQNEAQ (reference sequence). The CDR3 loop is CASSQPPGGYTF. The CDR3 nucleotides read TGTGCCAGCAGCCAGCCGCCGGGAGGCTACACCTTC.

The chain couples TRBV4-2 to TRBJ2-7; D unresolved. Germline V lookup: CDR1 LGHNA, CDR2 YNFKEQ. The CDR3 length is 12 residues. Trimming removed 4 bases at V and 10 bases at J, with 14 bases between. The CDR3 reads CASSRGSTEQYF. In nucleotides, the CDR3 is TGTGCCAGCAGCCGAGGTAGTACCGAACAGTACTTC.

This chain joins TRBV18 and TRBJ2-3, with 8 bases matching TRBD2. The CDR3 loop spans 16 amino acids. V lost 6 bases to trimming and J lost 0 bases; unmatched junction nucleotides: 8. Germline V lookup: CDR1 KGHSH, CDR2 LQKENI. The CDR3, as DNA: TGTGCCAGCTCTTCCAGGGTAGCGGGGAGCACAGATACGCAGTATTTT. Protein product: CASSSRVAGSTDTQYF.

The rearrangement uses TRBV5-1 and TRBJ1-2; weak D call: TRBD1 (6 bases). The CDR3 sequence is 13 residues long. V lost 4 bases to trimming and J lost 6 bases, with 13 bases between them. Germline V lookup: CDR1 SGHRS, CDR2 YFSETQ. The CDR3 loop is CASSVQGEDGYTF. As DNA, the CDR3 is TGCGCCAGCAGCGTACAGGGAGAGGATGGCTACACCTTC.

This clone was observed many times. CDR3 in amino acids: CASSLGGQGNEKLFF. The CDR3 DNA reads as TGTGCCAGCAGCTTAGGGGGACAGGGAAATGAAAAACTGTTTTTT. This chain connects TRBV7-9 to TRBJ1-4, with 9 bases fitting TRBD1. Germline CDR1 SEHNR, CDR2 FQNEAQ (reference sequence). The CDR3 has 15 residues. V trimming: 1 base; J trimming: 5 bases; junction bases outside the gene matches: 2.

This chain joins TRBV19 and TRBJ2-1; 12 bases align to TRBD2. CDR3 size: 16 residues. The J segment lost 4 bases and the V segment lost 5 bases, leaving 6 bases of the junction unmatched. Per germline, CDR1 LNHDA and CDR2 SQIVND (reference sequence). The CDR3 sequence: CASSQTSGGLYNEQFF. DNA for the CDR3: TGTGCCAGTAGTCAGACTAGCGGGGGCCTATACAATGAGCAGTTCTTC.

The rearrangement links TRBV3-1 (or the pseudogene TRBV3-2) to TRBJ2-3, with 8 bases identical to TRBD2. CDR3 size: 15 residues. The V gene end was trimmed by 1 base and the J gene end by 4 bases; junction bases not matched to a gene: 4. The V gene's germline CDR1 is LGHDT and CDR2 YNNKEL (reference sequence). This CDR3 reads CASSQAGLVADTQYF. CDR3 coding DNA: TGTGCCAGCAGCCAAGCGGGACTAGTGGCAGATACGCAGTATTTT.

The J gene is TRBJ2-5, the V gene TRBV5-4, with a weak D call TRBD2 (5 bases). Germline loops: CDR1 SGHNT, CDR2 YYREEE (reference sequence). The CDR3 sequence is 15 residues long. The V end was cut by 3 bases, the J end by 4 bases, with 16 bases between. CDR3 coding DNA: TGTGCCAGCAGCTCCACGACACACCGGGGAGAGACCCAGTACTTC. It specifies CASSSTTHRGETQYF.

This clone was picked up a small number of times. The V call is TRBV5-4, the J call TRBJ2-5; TRBD2 might be the D (7 bases). Germline V gives CDR1 SGHNT, CDR2 YYREEE (reference sequence). Trimming left V 0 bases short and J 2 bases short, with 14 bases between. The CDR3 contains 16 residues. The CDR3 protein is CASSLGGGYTQETQYF. The DNA for the CDR3 is TGTGCCAGCAGCTTGGGGGGGGGCTACACTCAAGAGACCCAGTACTTC.

The J gene is TRBJ1-5, the V gene TRBV5-6, with D perhaps TRBD1 (6 bases). Germline CDR1 and CDR2: SGHDT and YYEEEE. Trimming cost V 2 bases and J 7 bases, with 16 bases left between them. This CDR3 has 15 residues. The CDR3 DNA is TGTGCCAGCAGCTTTAGACAGGCCTTAGGCCAGCCCCAGCATTTT. Encoded protein: CASSFRQALGQPQHF.

The chain joins TRBV2 to TRBJ1-1; weak D call: TRBD1 (5 bases). The V and J ends lost 4 bases and 5 bases respectively, with 8 bases between them. Germline lookup yields CDR1 SNHLY and CDR2 FYNNEI. There are 12 residues in the CDR3. Here the CDR3 reads CASSVGRTEAFF. CDR3 bases: TGTGCCAGCAGTGTGGGGCGGACTGAAGCTTTCTTT.

The chain couples TRBV5-4 to TRBJ2-1, with D possibly matching TRBD2 (6 bases). This CDR3 is 16 amino acids long. From germline, CDR1 is SGHNT and CDR2 YYREEE (reference sequence). The ends were cut back, 2 bases at V and 0 bases at J, with 12 bases in the middle. CDR3 bases: TGTGCCAGCAGCTTCCTGGCGGGACCCTCCTACAATGAGCAGTTCTTC. Amino acids: CASSFLAGPSYNEQFF.

The rearrangement joins TRBV6-6 to TRBJ2-7; 8 bases agree with TRBD1. The V segment lost 4 bases and the J segment 5 bases; nucleotides outside the gene matches: 1. The germline V gene has CDR1 MNHNY and CDR2 SVGAGI (reference sequence). The CDR3 totals 12 residues. The CDR3 DNA reads as TGTGCCAGCAGTTGGACAGGGCACGAGCAGTACTTC. It specifies CASSWTGHEQYF.